These 5 T cell receptor beta chains were all obtained from the same sample, sequenced in a study of blood T cell repertoires in COVID-19 (dated by TCRdb to 2018 to 2021). The library relied on the immunoSEQ multiplex PCR assay. This is the immuneACCESS table as TCRdb keeps it, with only in-frame sequences that have V and J called. A part of the clones is gone; compared with another copy, unresolved V genes explain less than half, and the rest is unexplained. The sample contains 150,000 to 200,000 clones, over 85% of them found a single time. The ten largest clones add up to 15% to 20% of the sample. Input material: peripheral blood. These receptors originate from a man aged 55-75 years with active or convalescent COVID-19.

Worth noting for this clone: At the DNA level, this CDR3 is encoded by other sequences in the same sample as well. This rearrangement joins TRBV18 to TRBJ1-1; weak D call: TRBD1 (5 bases). The CDR3 totals 13 residues. V was cut by 4 bases and J by 2 bases, with 8 bases left in between. CDR1 is KGHSH, CDR2 LQKENI, per germline. The CDR3 protein is CASSLQGNTEAFF. The CDR3 DNA is TGTGCCAGCTCACTCCAGGGTAACACTGAAGCTTTCTTT.

Only one count was recorded for this clone. V and J are TRBV9 and TRBJ1-2; 7 nucleotides match TRBD1. Germline values: CDR1 SGDLS, CDR2 YYNGEE. The junction had 9 bases not matched to a gene; V was cut back by 0 bases and J by 4 bases. The CDR3 totals 16 residues. CDR3 nucleotide sequence: TGTGCCAGCAGCGTAGCTACTGTGACAGGGCTCTATGGCTACACCTTC. It specifies CASSVATVTGLYGYTF.

The V and J genes are TRBV28 and TRBJ2-7; a weak D match, TRBD1 (6 bases). The CDR3 is 17 residues long. The ends were cut back, 7 bases at V and 0 bases at J, with 22 bases in the middle. Germline lookup yields CDR1 MDHEN and CDR2 SYDVKM. CDR3 nucleotide sequence: TGTGCCAGCACCCCCTCGCTAGGACAGAGGACCTCCTACGAGCAGTACTTC. This sequence encodes CASTPSLGQRTSYEQYF.

The V gene is TRBV18, the J gene TRBJ2-7; tentatively, D is TRBD2 (5 bases). The V end was cut by 8 bases, the J end by 3 bases, with 17 bases between. This CDR3 spans 14 amino acids. Germline values: CDR1 KGHSH, CDR2 LQKENI. CDR3 in amino acids: CASTGVDTDYEQYF. CDR3 nucleotide sequence: TGTGCCAGCACCGGGGTGGATACTGACTACGAGCAGTACTTC.

This chain links TRBV2 with TRBJ2-7; D is perhaps TRBD2 (5 bases). The germline V and J ends were trimmed by 0 bases and 0 bases, with 9 bases remaining between them. In germline, CDR1 is SNHLY, CDR2 FYNNEI. CDR3 length: 15 residues. CDR3 protein: CASSEATRSSYEQYF. The DNA for the CDR3 is TGTGCCAGCAGTGAAGCAACTAGGAGCTCCTACGAGCAGTACTTC.